Detailed here is one T cell receptor beta chain. The specificity of this receptor is unknown. The input lacks base qualities; no much larger clone sits a single base away. The collaborating institutions used their own protocols to collect whole blood in K2EDTA tubes. For TCRbeta analysis, collaborators shipped samples as frozen whole blood, isolated PBMCs, or DNA extracted from either of those sample types. The sample belongs to a study of blood T cell repertoires in COVID-19 (dated by TCRdb to about 2020). Concerning the study at large: Samples covering the acute and convalescent phases of COVID-19 were provided by collaborators in the United States, Italy and Spain. The prospective study material was composed of cDNA or gDNA derived from T cells, B-cell-depleted T cells, or PBMCs. Subjects who had been exposed to COVID-19, were actively infected with it, or had recovered from it provided the deeply sampled blood TCRbeta repertoires that made up the dataset. The repertoires were released in a freely available public database meant as a resource for research on the immune response to SARS-CoV-2. Samples were obtained from the ongoing ImmuneRACE study (first 160 participants) and from 950 to 1,500 subjects provided by 6 global collaborators. Sample metadata almost always included a de-identified subject ID, COVID-19 status, age in years and sex. Where HLA class I and class II types were available, the types were taken from metadata supplied by the sample provider, not from assay-based typing. The investigation overall reported the following: How much clinical and demographic metadata was included differed by source and by participant, and the metadata was provided uncurated.

TCRbeta CDR3 regions were amplified from genomic DNA by means of the immunoSEQ Assay, a bias-controlled multiplex PCR. Per the original workflow: The number of nucleated cells in each sample was estimated by amplification of reference gene primers within the assay. To quantify the absolute abundance of each unique TCRbeta CDR3 rearrangement, sequence reads were collapsed and filtered. Productive Simpson clonality was computed per sample as the square root of Simpson's diversity index over productive rearrangements. Held by TCRdb, this immuneACCESS table contains in-frame sequences only and omits some clones. Under half of the omission traces to an unresolved V gene where checked; the cause of the rest is unknown. Clone size and the V and J calls come from that table; the DNA yielded D and trimming. The sample table lists some 380,000 clones, nearly 90% of them with a count of one. The ten most abundant clones make up around 7% of the sample.

Trimming leaves V shorter by 7 bases and J shorter by 6 bases, with the junction holding 11 bases beyond the gene matches. Including cysteine and phenylalanine, the CDR3 has 15 amino acids. The read is trimmed to its CDR3 DNA, 45 bases read in frame from base 1. CDR1 and CDR2 are read off the germline V gene as MDHEN and SYDVKM. This clonotype was obtained from a man aged 18 to 35 with active or convalescent COVID-19. The chain is encoded by TRBV28 joined to TRBJ2-7, and TRBD2 matches 11 of the central bases. Sequencing was done on a sample of peripheral blood. This receptor carries the CDR3 CASTLNLAGGGEQYF. The DNA sequence follows: TGTGCCAGCACCCTGAATCTAGCGGGAGGTGGCGAGCAGTACTTC.